Included here is one TCR beta chain sequence, with context. The assay was immunoSEQ multiplex PCR, and TCRdb's table has in-frame clones only and misses some. Seen here are about 120,000 clones, 88% observed once, and the top ten hold 3% to 3.5%. Per germline, CDR1 LGHDT and CDR2 YNNKEL (reference sequence). The CDR3 spans 19 residues. V trimming: 2 bases; J trimming: 3 bases; junction bases outside the gene matches: 15. This sample stems from a study of blood T cell repertoires in COVID-19. Study at large: Material from acute and convalescent COVID-19 was sourced from the United States, Italy and Spain.

Sequencing was performed on peripheral blood. The clonotype was recovered from a woman in her forties or fifties with acute or convalescent COVID-19. This chain joins TRBV3-1 (or the pseudogene TRBV3-2) and TRBJ2-5; 10 bases fit TRBD2. CDR3 nucleotide sequence: TGTGCCAGCAGCCAAAAGCCCCTGAAGGGCCTAGCGGGAGAAGAGACCCAGTACTTC. It encodes CASSQKPLKGLAGEETQYF.